Presented here are 5 T cell receptor beta chains from one specimen sequenced in a study of glioma-infiltrating T cells. Amplification of TCR alpha and beta CDR3 regions from RNA used iRepertoire nested multiplex PCR. Via MiXCR, TCRdb re-called the multiplex PCR reads, giving one row per CDR3 protein. The data show around 150,000 distinct CDR3 sequences, roughly two fifths seen once. Sequenced: glioma tissue, nonneoplastic brain tissue, or PBMCs (not recorded which). The receptors were gathered from a human donor with low-grade glioma or glioblastoma, undergoing nonglioma brain surgery, or in good health (not recorded which).

V is TRBV24-1 and J is TRBJ1-2; the D is unclear. The CDR3 runs 14 residues. From germline, CDR1 is KGHDR and CDR2 SFDVKD. Trimming shortened V by 7 bases and J by 2 bases, and 13 bases separated the two germline ends. CDR3 nucleotides: TGTGCCACCAGCCCAGATACCGGAAACTATGGCTACACCTTC. Protein: CATSPDTGNYGYTF.

The chain employs TRBV3-1 and TRBJ1-2, with D perhaps matching TRBD1 (6 bases). Germline CDR1 is LGHDT and CDR2 is YNNKEL (reference sequence). V lost 7 bases and J 6 bases, leaving 15 bases between the germline ends. The CDR3 is 13 residues long. As DNA, the CDR3 is TGTGCCAGCACCCGTAGGGGGGCGGATGGCTACACCTTC. It specifies CASTRRGADGYTF.

Only a few counts were recorded for this clonotype. The chain recombines TRBV27 with TRBJ2-1; no firm D call. CDR1 and CDR2 (germline): MNHEY, SMNVEV (reference sequence). CDR3 size: 13 residues. Trimming removed 5 bases from V and 5 bases from J, with 10 bases in between. CDR3 sequence (DNA): TGTGCCAGCAGTCCCGGTGGTGACAATGAGCAGTTCTTC. Its translation: CASSPGGDNEQFF.

The DNA of the CDR3 is TGTGCCAGCAGACGGGGACTCACTTCAGATACGCAGTATTTT. It yields the protein CASRRGLTSDTQYF. The chain employs TRBV28 and TRBJ2-3, with a possible D match to TRBD2 (6 bases). Trimming removed 6 bases from V and 4 bases from J, with 14 bases in between. The length of the CDR3 is 14 residues. Germline CDR1 and CDR2: MDHEN and SYDVKM.

The rearrangement joins TRBV20-1 to TRBJ1-2; D is possibly TRBD1 (6 bases). CDR1 is DFQATT, CDR2 SNEGSKA, per germline (reference sequence). The ends were cut back, 5 bases at V and 3 bases at J, with 22 bases in the middle. The CDR3 loop spans 16 amino acids. As DNA, the CDR3 is TGCAGTGCTGTAGGGGGGGGTGGGGCGAGCGACTATGGCTACACCTTC. As protein: CSAVGGGGASDYGYTF.